The clone carrying this T cell receptor beta chain occurred a few times. Authors' methods: Nucleated cell counts were estimated from reference gene primer amplification. Only in-frame clones appear in the TCRdb table, and some are missing; sequencing was by immunoSEQ multiplex PCR. The V and J calls and clone size come from that table; D and trimming were worked out from the DNA. The sample contains roughly 12,000 clones, 73% of which appear only once. This specimen belongs to a study of blood T cell repertoires in COVID-19. Study at large: The United States, Italy and Spain supplied acute and convalescent COVID-19 samples. T cells, B-cell-depleted T cells, or PBMCs supplied cDNA or gDNA.

Germline values: CDR1 LNHDA, CDR2 SQIVND (reference sequence). The CDR3 consists of 14 residues. V lost 9 bases and J 0 bases, leaving 11 bases between the germline ends. The sample consisted of peripheral blood. This sequence joins TRBV19 and TRBJ1-4, with D unclear. The TCR was taken from a human donor in a cohort sampled during active COVID-19. The CDR3, as DNA: TGTGCCAGCCGCCCTCAGTCAACTAATGAAAAACTGTTTTTT. Amino acid sequence: CASRPQSTNEKLFF.